The clone carrying this T cell receptor beta chain is medium-sized. Its antigen remains unknown. The sample originates from a study of PD-1 blockade in classical Hodgkin lymphoma. Findings and caveats of the study: Relative to healthy donors, newly diagnosed patients reportedly had lower baseline TCR diversity, which was reported as lower still in relapsed/refractory patients. Complete responders possessed baseline diversity comparable to newly diagnosed patients.

Sequencing used immunoSEQ multiplex PCR; TCRdb keeps in-frame clones, though not all of them. Of roughly 48,000 clones listed, around 86% are singletons. V shed 2 bases and J 6 bases; nucleotides not matched to a gene: 3. The CDR3 covers 14 residues. Germline V gives CDR1 MDHEN, CDR2 SYDVKM. Documented time point: cycle 4 day 1 (C4D1), after five to seven weeks of nivolumab. All trial patients relapsed after autologous stem cell transplantation. V and J are TRBV28 and TRBJ2-1, with TRBD2 identical over 8 bases. This specimen consisted of peripheral blood mononuclear cells (PBMCs), obtained before the fourth cycle of nivolumab. The source of this sequence is a human donor with classical Hodgkin lymphoma. The chain's CDR3 is CASSLTGTSNEQFF. Here the CDR3 DNA reads TGTGCCAGCAGTTTAACCGGGACTAGCAATGAGCAGTTCTTC.